This T cell receptor (beta chain) appears in the sequencing data of a study of T cell responses to AZD1222 COVID-19 vaccine. Study results and caveats: Spike-wide vaccine-associated CD4 TCRs dominated at 160-218 and 743-854. White British ancestry dominated among donors, who included more females, and clonal diversity was possibly underestimated.

Germline CDR1 reads LGHDT; CDR2 reads YNNKEL (reference sequence). The length of the CDR3 is 15 residues. V lost 0 bases to trimming and J lost 1 base; unmatched junction nucleotides: 3. Generated by immunoSEQ multiplex PCR, the TCRdb table keeps only in-frame clones and is missing some. The repertoire holds about 140,000 clones, with roughly 92% as singletons. About this clone: Its antigen is not identified.

This chain joins TRBV3-1 (or the pseudogene TRBV3-2) and TRBJ2-7; 7 nucleotides line up with TRBD1. The sample was peripheral blood, taken on day 0 of AZD1222 vaccination. The source of this sequence is an adult in good health. In DNA form, the CDR3 reads TGTGCCAGCAGCCAAGAGCAGGGGGTATCCTACGAGCAGTACTTC. Protein sequence: CASSQEQGVSYEQYF.